This TCR beta chain was documented in a study of cytomegalovirus exposure and HLA in healthy donors. The wider study: From HLA-typed donors, an early data release held roughly 89 million unique TCRs. Overall study findings and caveats: When the data were analyzed later, several of the most significant clusters appeared to be linked to common viral pathogens. A later analysis found most CMV-associated TCR beta chains apparently HLA-restricted. In a later analysis, a genetic analysis reported fewer productive-TCR N-insertions in an Asian-associated ancestry cluster than the cohort average.

13 Jbeta primers and 60 Vbeta primers were used for the PCR. Produced via immunoSEQ multiplex PCR; TCRdb's table is partial and in-frame only. The sample includes about 160,000 clones, around 80% of them seen just once. Note on this clone: Its matching antigen is unknown.

Germline loops: CDR1 SEHNR, CDR2 FQNEAQ (reference sequence). With 4 bases removed from V and 2 bases from J, the gap between germline ends came to 10 bases. This CDR3 contains 14 residues. The chain couples TRBV7-9 to TRBJ2-3; D is perhaps TRBD2 (6 bases). This clonotype was sampled from a woman aged 25 to 45 in good health and CMV-seropositive. The specimen was PBMCs. The CDR3 coding sequence is TGTGCCAGCAGCTGGGGGGTCTCCACAGATACGCAGTATTTT. Protein product: CASSWGVSTDTQYF.